This TCR beta chain was observed in a study of blood T cell repertoires in COVID-19. Under the authors' procedure: Amplification of reference gene primers provided the estimated nucleated cell counts. Produced via immunoSEQ multiplex PCR; TCRdb's table is partial and in-frame only. V, J and clone size reflect that table, while D and trimming were determined from the DNA. The profile shows about 150,000 clones, 88% of them singletons. This CDR3 comprises 13 residues. V lost 2 bases to trimming and J lost 2 bases, with 6 bases between them. Germline V gene data show CDR1 as LGHDT and CDR2 as YNNKEL (reference sequence).

This TCR came from a human donor with COVID-19, enrolled during active disease. The donor label of this sample is uncertain. Sequenced material: peripheral blood. This chain joins TRBV3-1 (or the pseudogene TRBV3-2) and TRBJ1-2, with D maybe TRBD1 (6 bases). The DNA for the CDR3 is TGTGCCAGCAGCCAACAGGGGAACTATGGCTACACCTTC. It yields the protein CASSQQGNYGYTF.